These T cell receptor beta chains were read from a single sample in a study of read filtering for tumor transcriptome and immune sequencing. TCRdb called the reads again in MiXCR, with one record for every CDR3 protein. Of tens of thousands of distinct CDR3 sequences listed, roughly 21% are singletons. Sequencing was done on a sample of a population of CD138-negative cells sorted from bone marrow. The source of these receptors is a donor over 35 with multiple myeloma. Both conserved end residues are part of each CDR3. Each record gives: clone size, CDR3 length, J gene, D gene, V gene, CDR3 protein, CDR3 DNA. The D gene is left open where the match is weak. Some rows mark clone size as missing; the rest say once, few, many or name a class of expanded clone.

clone_size: NA
cdr3_length: 14
j_call: TRBJ2-3
d_call: TRBD2
v_call: TRBV19
cdr3_aa: CASSIGLAADTQYF
cdr3_nt: TGTGCCAGTAGTATAGGTCTAGCGGCAGATACGCAGTATTTT

clone_size: many
cdr3_length: 16
j_call: TRBJ2-2
d_call: TRBD1
v_call: TRBV6-1
cdr3_aa: CASRKPGTGYTGELFF
cdr3_nt: TGTGCCAGCAGAAAACCCGGGACAGGGTACACCGGGGAGCTGTTTTTT

clone_size: many
cdr3_length: 16
j_call: TRBJ1-5
d_call: NA
v_call: TRBV6-6
cdr3_aa: CASRQGTLYSNQPQHF
cdr3_nt: TGTGCCAGCAGGCAAGGGACACTTTATAGCAATCAGCCCCAGCATTTT

clone_size: many
cdr3_length: 16
j_call: TRBJ1-5
d_call: NA
v_call: TRBV30
cdr3_aa: CAWRSAIAGSNQPQHF
cdr3_nt: TGTGCCTGGAGATCGGCGATCGCAGGGAGCAATCAGCCCCAGCATTTT

clone_size: many
cdr3_length: 17
j_call: TRBJ1-4
d_call: NA
v_call: TRBV4-1
cdr3_aa: CASSQSRGRATNEKLFF
cdr3_nt: TGCGCCAGCAGCCAGAGCCGCGGACGGGCAACTAATGAAAAACTGTTTTTT

clone_size: many
cdr3_length: 15
j_call: TRBJ1-1
d_call: NA
v_call: TRBV20-1
cdr3_aa: CSARDRTGTGTEAFF
cdr3_nt: TGCAGTGCTAGAGACAGAACAGGTACGGGGACTGAAGCTTTCTTT

clone_size: many
cdr3_length: 14
j_call: TRBJ2-1
d_call: NA
v_call: TRBV29-1
cdr3_aa: CSVERTRLANEQFF
cdr3_nt: TGCAGCGTTGAAAGGACAAGGTTGGCCAATGAGCAGTTCTTC

clone_size: few
cdr3_length: 14
j_call: TRBJ1-5
d_call: NA
v_call: TRBV27
cdr3_aa: CASTLGGAHFPQHF
cdr3_nt: TGTGCCAGCACCCTTGGGGGGGCCCATTTCCCCCAGCATTTT

clone_size: many
cdr3_length: 13
j_call: TRBJ2-7
d_call: NA
v_call: TRBV10-3
cdr3_aa: CAISESGGYEQYF
cdr3_nt: TGTGCCATCAGTGAGTCAGGCGGGTACGAGCAGTACTTC

clone_size: many
cdr3_length: 13
j_call: TRBJ2-1
d_call: NA
v_call: TRBV5-1
cdr3_aa: CASSKGGYNEQFF
cdr3_nt: TGCGCCAGCAGCAAGGGGGGTTACAATGAGCAGTTCTTC

clone_size: many
cdr3_length: 17
j_call: TRBJ2-5
d_call: TRBD2
v_call: TRBV2
cdr3_aa: CASSPGTSGGRQETQYF
cdr3_nt: TGTGCCAGCAGTCCCGGGACTAGCGGGGGTCGGCAAGAGACCCAGTACTTC

clone_size: many
cdr3_length: 15
j_call: TRBJ2-6
d_call: TRBD1
v_call: TRBV5-1
cdr3_aa: CASSNRGAGANVLTF
cdr3_nt: TGCGCCAGCAGCAACAGGGGCGCCGGGGCCAACGTCCTGACTTTC

clone_size: many
cdr3_length: 16
j_call: TRBJ1-1
d_call: NA
v_call: TRBV5-1
cdr3_aa: CASSLANSGSNTEAFF
cdr3_nt: TGCGCCAGCAGCTTAGCGAATAGCGGATCGAACACTGAAGCTTTCTTT

clone_size: many
cdr3_length: 13
j_call: TRBJ2-3
d_call: NA
v_call: TRBV7-9
cdr3_aa: CASSFLVSDTQYF
cdr3_nt: TGTGCCAGCAGCTTTTTAGTGTCGGATACGCAGTATTTT

clone_size: many
cdr3_length: 13
j_call: TRBJ1-1
d_call: NA
v_call: TRBV10-2
cdr3_aa: CASITDMNTEAFF
cdr3_nt: TGCGCCAGCATTACAGACATGAACACTGAAGCTTTCTTT

clone_size: NA
cdr3_length: 14
j_call: TRBJ1-5
d_call: NA
v_call: TRBV10-3
cdr3_aa: CAISENNNNQPQRF
cdr3_nt: TGTGCCATCAGTGAGAATAACAACAATCAGCCCCAGCGTTTT

clone_size: many
cdr3_length: 12
j_call: TRBJ1-4
d_call: NA
v_call: TRBV20-1
cdr3_aa: CSARGGSEKLFF
cdr3_nt: TGCAGTGCTAGAGGCGGAAGTGAAAAACTGTTTTTT

clone_size: NA
cdr3_length: 15
j_call: TRBJ2-2
d_call: NA
v_call: TRBV6-5
cdr3_aa: CASSYRGTNTGELFF
cdr3_nt: TGTGCCAGCAGTTATAGGGGGACGAACACCGGGGAGCTGTTTTTT

clone_size: many
cdr3_length: 12
j_call: TRBJ1-1
d_call: NA
v_call: TRBV18
cdr3_aa: CASAQGDTEAFF
cdr3_nt: TGTGCCAGCGCACAGGGAGACACTGAAGCTTTCTTT

clone_size: many
cdr3_length: 15
j_call: TRBJ1-5
d_call: TRBD1
v_call: TRBV10-3
cdr3_aa: CAIRSGTGENQPQHF
cdr3_nt: TGTGCCATCAGAAGTGGGACAGGCGAAAATCAGCCCCAGCATTTT

clone_size: many
cdr3_length: 15
j_call: TRBJ1-1
d_call: NA
v_call: TRBV20-1
cdr3_aa: CGARDPRDWNTEAFF
cdr3_nt: TGCGGTGCTAGAGATCCCCGGGACTGGAACACTGAAGCTTTCTTT

clone_size: once
cdr3_length: 16
j_call: TRBJ2-1
d_call: NA
v_call: TRBV20-1
cdr3_aa: CSARLRSPRVYSEQFF
cdr3_nt: TGCAGTGCTAGATTGCGGAGCCCGAGGGTCTACAGTGAGCAGTTCTTC

clone_size: many
cdr3_length: 12
j_call: TRBJ2-7
d_call: NA
v_call: TRBV2
cdr3_aa: CASSQGGYEQYF
cdr3_nt: TGTGCCAGCAGTCAGGGGGGCTACGAGCAGTACTTC

clone_size: NA
cdr3_length: 12
j_call: TRBJ2-7
d_call: NA
v_call: TRBV7-2
cdr3_aa: CASSSATLEQYF
cdr3_nt: TGTGCCAGCAGTTCAGCGACCCTCGAGCAGTACTTC

clone_size: few
cdr3_length: 14
j_call: TRBJ1-2
d_call: TRBD1
v_call: TRBV7-2
cdr3_aa: CASSLTGPASGYTF
cdr3_nt: TGTGCCAGCAGCTTGACAGGGCCCGCGTCCGGCTACACCTTC

clone_size: many
cdr3_length: 13
j_call: TRBJ1-6
d_call: NA
v_call: TRBV28
cdr3_aa: CASKDTAYSPLHF
cdr3_nt: TGTGCCAGCAAGGACACCGCATATTCACCCCTCCACTTT

clone_size: many
cdr3_length: 13
j_call: TRBJ1-1
d_call: TRBD1
v_call: TRBV20-1
cdr3_aa: CSAKGGADTEAFF
cdr3_nt: TGCAGTGCGAAAGGGGGCGCGGACACTGAAGCTTTCTTT

clone_size: NA
cdr3_length: 16
j_call: TRBJ1-1
d_call: NA
v_call: TRBV5-1
cdr3_aa: CASSFRDLTVNTDAFF
cdr3_nt: TGCGCCAGCAGCTTCAGGGACCTTACTGTGAACACTGATGCTTTCTTT

clone_size: many
cdr3_length: 14
j_call: TRBJ1-1
d_call: TRBD1
v_call: TRBV12-3/TRBV12-4
cdr3_aa: CASRPQGQGTEAFF
cdr3_nt: TGTGCCAGCAGGCCACAAGGACAGGGGACCGAAGCTTTCTTT

clone_size: many
cdr3_length: 14
j_call: TRBJ1-4
d_call: NA
v_call: TRBV5-1
cdr3_aa: CASSPTATNEKLFF
cdr3_nt: TGCGCCAGCAGCCCAACAGCAACTAATGAAAAACTGTTTTTT

clone_size: many
cdr3_length: 12
j_call: TRBJ1-1
d_call: NA
v_call: TRBV2
cdr3_aa: CASSERGVEAFF
cdr3_nt: TGTGCCAGCAGTGAAAGGGGGGTTGAAGCTTTCTTT

clone_size: many
cdr3_length: 12
j_call: TRBJ1-1
d_call: NA
v_call: TRBV12-3/TRBV12-4
cdr3_aa: CASSLIGTEAFF
cdr3_nt: TGTGCCAGCAGTTTAATCGGGACAGAAGCTTTCTTT

clone_size: many
cdr3_length: 16
j_call: TRBJ2-3
d_call: TRBD2
v_call: TRBV5-6
cdr3_aa: CASSLDAGGSTDTQYF
cdr3_nt: TGTGCCAGCAGCCTGGATGCGGGGGGTAGCACAGATACGCAGTATTTT

clone_size: many
cdr3_length: 14
j_call: TRBJ1-1
d_call: NA
v_call: TRBV5-1
cdr3_aa: CASSLVAGTTEAFF
cdr3_nt: TGCGCCAGCAGCTTGGTTGCAGGGACCACTGAAGCTTTCTTT

clone_size: many
cdr3_length: 12
j_call: TRBJ2-5
d_call: TRBD2
v_call: TRBV9
cdr3_aa: CASAGDQETQYF
cdr3_nt: TGTGCCAGCGCGGGGGACCAAGAGACCCAGTACTTC

clone_size: many
cdr3_length: 15
j_call: TRBJ2-7
d_call: TRBD1
v_call: TRBV6-6
cdr3_aa: CASSYVGQGSYEQYF
cdr3_nt: TGTGCCAGCAGTTACGTCGGACAGGGGTCCTACGAGCAGTACTTC

clone_size: many
cdr3_length: 14
j_call: TRBJ2-1
d_call: NA
v_call: TRBV11-3
cdr3_aa: CASSSMVPRGEQFF
cdr3_nt: TGTGCCAGCAGCTCGATGGTCCCCCGGGGTGAGCAGTTCTTC

clone_size: NA
cdr3_length: 14
j_call: TRBJ1-1
d_call: TRBD1
v_call: TRBV5-1
cdr3_aa: CASTPTGGLTLAFF
cdr3_nt: TGCGCCAGCACCCCGACAGGGGGTTTAACTCTAGCTTTCTTT

clone_size: many
cdr3_length: 15
j_call: TRBJ2-5
d_call: NA
v_call: TRBV5-1
cdr3_aa: CASRPGAGSTETQYF
cdr3_nt: TGCGCCAGCAGACCCGGAGCAGGTTCTACAGAGACCCAGTACTTC

clone_size: NA
cdr3_length: 14
j_call: TRBJ1-1
d_call: NA
v_call: TRBV5-1
cdr3_aa: CASSPWESAGEAFF
cdr3_nt: TGCGCCAGCAGCCCCTGGGAGTCTGCGGGTGAAGCTTTCTTT

clone_size: NA
cdr3_length: 14
j_call: TRBJ1-3
d_call: NA
v_call: TRBV28
cdr3_aa: CASTDYGLGNTIYF
cdr3_nt: TGTGCCAGCACCGATTACGGTTTAGGAAACACCATATATTTT

clone_size: NA
cdr3_length: 14
j_call: TRBJ2-7
d_call: TRBD1
v_call: TRBV11-3
cdr3_aa: CASSLNRGSHKQYF
cdr3_nt: TGTGCCAGCAGCTTAAACAGGGGCAGTCACAAGCAGTACTTC

clone_size: many
cdr3_length: 12
j_call: TRBJ1-2
d_call: NA
v_call: TRBV20-1
cdr3_aa: CSARDRGGGYTF
cdr3_nt: TGCAGTGCTAGAGACAGGGGCGGCGGCTACACCTTC

clone_size: many
cdr3_length: 14
j_call: TRBJ2-1
d_call: TRBD1
v_call: TRBV5-1
cdr3_aa: CASSLEGQGTEQFF
cdr3_nt: TGCGCCAGCAGCTTGGAGGGACAGGGGACTGAGCAGTTCTTC

clone_size: NA
cdr3_length: 14
j_call: TRBJ2-7
d_call: NA
v_call: TRBV5-6
cdr3_aa: CASSLVRQMYEQYF
cdr3_nt: TGTGCCAGCAGCTTGGTTCGTCAGATGTACGAGCAGTACTTC

clone_size: few
cdr3_length: 17
j_call: TRBJ2-3
d_call: NA
v_call: TRBV7-2
cdr3_aa: CASSQSSDYTSTDTQYF
cdr3_nt: TGTGCCAGCAGCCAATCATCGGACTATACCAGCACAGATACGCAGTATTTT

clone_size: many
cdr3_length: 13
j_call: TRBJ2-1
d_call: TRBD2
v_call: TRBV14
cdr3_aa: CASSRGGDNEQFF
cdr3_nt: TGTGCCAGCAGCCGCGGGGGTGACAATGAGCAGTTCTTC

clone_size: many
cdr3_length: 19
j_call: TRBJ2-7
d_call: TRBD2
v_call: TRBV3-1
cdr3_aa: CASSQDSTEAGGGSYEQYF
cdr3_nt: TGTGCCAGCAGCCAAGATTCGACGGAGGCGGGGGGAGGCAGCTACGAGCAGTACTTC

clone_size: many
cdr3_length: 19
j_call: TRBJ2-1
d_call: TRBD2
v_call: TRBV27
cdr3_aa: CASRVSGTSGGSSYNEQFF
cdr3_nt: TGTGCCAGCAGGGTATCCGGGACTAGCGGGGGAAGCTCCTACAATGAGCAGTTCTTC

clone_size: NA
cdr3_length: 12
j_call: TRBJ1-2
d_call: NA
v_call: TRBV28
cdr3_aa: CASSYSSYGYTF
cdr3_nt: TGTGCCAGCAGTTACAGTAGCTATGGCTACACCTTC

clone_size: few
cdr3_length: 12
j_call: TRBJ2-3
d_call: NA
v_call: TRBV5-1
cdr3_aa: CASSSDKDTQYF
cdr3_nt: TGCGCCAGCAGCTCGGACAAGGATACGCAGTATTTT

clone_size: many
cdr3_length: 11
j_call: TRBJ1-1
d_call: NA
v_call: TRBV29-1
cdr3_aa: CSVLGPVEAFF
cdr3_nt: TGCAGCGTTCTTGGACCGGTTGAAGCTTTCTTT

clone_size: NA
cdr3_length: 16
j_call: TRBJ2-5
d_call: NA
v_call: TRBV7-9
cdr3_aa: CASSAIESSYQETQYF
cdr3_nt: TGTGCCAGCAGCGCCATCGAGTCCAGCTACCAAGAGACCCAGTACTTC

clone_size: NA
cdr3_length: 14
j_call: TRBJ1-4
d_call: NA
v_call: TRBV3-1
cdr3_aa: CASSLRGRSEKLFF
cdr3_nt: TGTGCCAGCAGCCTCCGGGGGCGGAGTGAAAAACTGTTTTTT